The 17 T cell receptor beta chains presented below share a single source sample, sequenced in a study of Ad26.COV2.S vaccination and SARS-CoV-2 variants. Treatment reported: over 15 received Ad26.COV2.S at low or high dose, single or two shots; several received placebo; per-sample allocation not given. On day 63 after the first injection, vaccine and placebo recipients gave samples. Clones were sequenced by immunoSEQ multiplex PCR, and TCRdb holds only the in-frame ones, with some missing. Of more than 250,000 clones detected, approximately 89% appear once; the ten largest clones hold about 3.1%. Sequenced here: peripheral blood, sampled in a trial of Ad26.COV2.S vaccine versus placebo. These receptors all come from a person aged 18-60 years who received the Ad26.COV2.S COVID-19 vaccine or a placebo.

This clone has a single count. This chain joins TRBV7-2 and TRBJ2-2; 9 bases align to TRBD1. After removal of 4 bases from V and 2 bases from J, the junction contained 2 bases not matched to a gene. The CDR3 has 15 residues. Germline CDR1 and CDR2: SGHTA and FQGNSA. CDR3 amino acids: CASSWDRVNTGELFF. Here the CDR3 DNA reads TGTGCCAGCAGCTGGGACAGGGTTAACACCGGGGAGCTGTTTTTT.

This CDR3 reads CASSTIRDGLFF. The DNA for the CDR3 is TGTGCCAGTTCTACAATCCGGGACGGGCTGTTTTTT. This chain uses TRBV19 with TRBJ1-4, with TRBD1 as a possible D gene (5 bases). Trimming stripped 8 bases from V and 14 bases from J, with 18 bases between. Germline lookup yields CDR1 LNHDA and CDR2 SQIVND (reference sequence). This CDR3 comprises 12 residues.

Only one count was recorded for this clone. V and J are TRBV4-3 and TRBJ2-1, with D maybe TRBD2 (7 bases). CDR1 and CDR2 (germline): LGHNA, YSLEER. CDR3 size: 17 residues. Trimming took 1 base from V and 0 from J, leaving 13 bases between them. The CDR3 sequence is CASSQVGGGHSYNEQFF. For the CDR3, the DNA is TGCGCCAGCAGCCAAGTGGGCGGGGGCCACTCCTACAATGAGCAGTTCTTC.

This chain connects TRBV5-1 to TRBJ2-3; TRBD2 agrees at 10 bases. This CDR3 has 19 residues. Germline V gene sequence: CDR1 SGHRS, CDR2 YFSETQ. V lost 2 bases, J lost 0 bases, and 12 bases stayed unmatched. The CDR3 here is CASSLMVAGGLYSTDTQYF. CDR3 DNA: TGCGCCAGCAGCTTAATGGTAGCGGGGGGCTTATATAGCACAGATACGCAGTATTTT.

This clone was recorded once. CDR3 coding DNA: TGCGCCAGCAGCTTCGGGCTGGACACTGAAGCTTTCTTT. This translates into CASSFGLDTEAFF. V is TRBV5-1 and J is TRBJ1-1; D ambiguous. The CDR3 sequence is 13 residues long. The V end was cut by 2 bases, the J end by 3 bases, with 8 bases between. The germline gives CDR1 SGHRS, CDR2 YFSETQ.

V and J are TRBV30 and TRBJ1-4; the match to TRBD1 covers 9 bases. This CDR3 spans 17 amino acids. V shed 1 base, J shed 3 bases, and the junction held 9 bases outside the gene matches. Germline V gives CDR1 GTSNPN, CDR2 SVGIG (reference sequence). This CDR3 is CAWSGGTGQLANEKLFF. CDR3 DNA: TGTGCCTGGAGTGGGGGGACAGGGCAGTTGGCTAATGAAAAACTGTTTTTT.

CDR3 DNA sequence: TGTGCCTGGACCCTAGCGGGAGTGTACGAGCAGTACTTC. It is translated as CAWTLAGVYEQYF. The chain is built from TRBV30 and TRBJ2-7, with TRBD2 identical over 10 bases. The J segment lost 4 bases and the V segment lost 4 bases, leaving 4 bases of the junction unmatched. This CDR3 region has 13 residues. Looked up from germline, CDR1 is GTSNPN and CDR2 is SVGIG (reference sequence).

Regarding this clone: Other DNA variants within this sample encode the same CDR3. The J gene is TRBJ1-3, the V gene TRBV27; 9 nucleotides agree with TRBD1. Trimming cost V 6 bases and J 4 bases; bases outside gene matches: 4. The CDR3 covers 14 residues. Per germline, CDR1 MNHEY and CDR2 SMNVEV (reference sequence). CDR3 DNA: TGTGCCAGCAGGGGACAGGGAGCCGGAAACACCATATATTTT. This codes for CASRGQGAGNTIYF.

The gene calls are TRBV2 and TRBJ2-7; 7 bases line up with TRBD1. V dropped 6 bases and J dropped 7; count of bases not matched to a gene: 9. In germline, CDR1 is SNHLY, CDR2 FYNNEI. The CDR3 loop spans 13 amino acids. CDR3 sequence reads: CASSFDRAGEQYF. CDR3 DNA sequence: TGTGCCAGCAGCTTCGACAGGGCCGGTGAGCAGTACTTC.

The rearrangement joins TRBV5-4 to TRBJ1-1; a weak D match, TRBD1 (6 bases). The CDR3 spans 13 residues. The V and J ends lost 2 bases and 3 bases respectively, with 8 bases between them. Germline CDR1 is SGHNT and CDR2 is YYREEE (reference sequence). The CDR3 region is CASSFPGDTEAFF. Here the CDR3 DNA reads TGTGCCAGCAGCTTCCCAGGGGACACTGAAGCTTTCTTT.

The rearrangement joins TRBV7-9 to TRBJ1-1, with 8 bases fitting TRBD1. The CDR3 extends over 15 amino acids. Germline CDR1 is SEHNR and CDR2 is FQNEAQ (reference sequence). V lost 2 bases and J lost 2; bases outside the gene matches: 4. CDR3 amino acids: CASSLTGQGNTEAFF. In nucleotides, the CDR3 is TGTGCCAGCAGCTTAACCGGACAGGGAAACACTGAAGCTTTCTTT. The whole variable domain, remainder taken from reference TRBV7-9 and TRBJ1-1, is DTGVSQNPRHKITKRGQNVTFRCDPISEHNRLYWYRQTLGQGPEFLTYFQNEAQLEKSRLLSDRFSAERPKGSFSTLEIQRTEQGDSAMYLCASSLTGQGNTEAFFGQGTRLTVV.

CDR3 region: CASRAPEQGAYGYTF. Here the CDR3 DNA reads TGTGCCAGCAGGGCTCCCGAACAGGGGGCTTATGGCTACACCTTC. This chain uses TRBV5-4 with TRBJ1-2; the match to TRBD1 covers 9 bases. The CDR3 totals 15 residues. The V gene end was trimmed by 5 bases and the J gene end by 5 bases; junction bases not matched to a gene: 10. The germline V gene has CDR1 SGHNT and CDR2 YYREEE (reference sequence).

The chain joins TRBV4-3 to TRBJ1-4; unclear D gene. Trimming took 4 bases from V and 0 from J, leaving 15 bases between them. This CDR3 contains 17 residues. Germline V CDR1 and CDR2: LGHNA, YSLEER. CDR3 nucleotides: TGCGCCAGCAGCCGTGATTACAGCGGTGCAACTAATGAAAAACTGTTTTTT. This encodes CASSRDYSGATNEKLFF.

V is TRBV6-2 or TRBV6-3 and J is TRBJ1-1, with no clear D. Germline V gene lookup returns CDR1 MNHEY and CDR2 SVGEGT. V was trimmed by 4 bases and J by 5 bases, leaving 14 bases between them. The CDR3 contains 14 residues. As DNA, the CDR3 is TGTGCCAGCAGTTCCCTGACTCAAGCTACTGAAGCTTTCTTT. Its protein product is CASSSLTQATEAFF.

V is TRBV9 and J is TRBJ2-4, with TRBD2 identical over 15 bases. J gave up 1 base and V 1 base, and 9 bases lay outside the gene matches. Germline CDR1 reads SGDLS; CDR2 reads YYNGEE. This CDR3 is 20 amino acids long. CDR3 loop: CASSVSLGLAGGAAKNIQYF. The CDR3 region has the DNA TGTGCCAGCAGCGTAAGCTTGGGACTAGCGGGAGGTGCGGCCAAAAACATTCAGTACTTC.

The chain uses TRBV7-8 and TRBJ1-1; 7 bases are shared with TRBD1. CDR3 size: 15 residues. Germline CDR1 is SGHVS and CDR2 is FQNEAQ. The J segment lost 4 bases and the V segment lost 1 base, leaving 6 bases of the junction unmatched. The CDR3 DNA reads TGTGCCAGCAGCTTAGGGAGGGGGCCTGGCACTGAAGCTTTCTTT. It specifies CASSLGRGPGTEAFF.

V gene TRBV7-2 combines with J gene TRBJ2-1, with TRBD1 identical over 7 bases. Germline CDR1 SGHTA, CDR2 FQGNSA. V dropped 5 bases and J dropped 10; count of bases not matched to a gene: 5. CDR3 length equals 12 residues. CDR3 in DNA: TGTGCCAGCAGCACCCGGGGACAGGAGCAGTTCTTC. Translated: CASSTRGQEQFF. Using reference TRBV7-2 and TRBJ2-1 for the parts outside the CDR3, the full variable domain is GAGVSQSPSNKVTEKGKDVELRCDPISGHTALYWYRQSLGQGLEFLIYFQGNSAPDKSGLPSDRFSAERTGGSVSTLTIQRTQQEDSAVYLCASSTRGQEQFFGPGTRLTVL.